A selection of T cell receptor beta chains follows, all from one sample in a study of neurological immune-mediated disorders. TCRdb fed the 5' RACE reads into MiXCR, producing one record per CDR3 protein. The sample lists tens of thousands of distinct CDR3 sequences, approximately 10% occurring once. Material: PBMCs. The receptors stem from a man aged 55 to 70 in good health. Both conserved end residues are part of each CDR3. The order of the fields is J gene, V gene, CDR3 protein.

TRBJ2-1 TRBV5-1 CASKGAGAYNEQFF
TRBJ2-1 TRBV5-6 CASSLAVVGEQFF
TRBJ2-1 TRBV7-9 CASSRTESNEQFF
TRBJ2-6 TRBV6-5 CASSNSGANVLTF
TRBJ2-7 TRBV5-1 CASSFGGADEQYF
TRBJ2-7 TRBV12-3/TRBV12-4 CASSPTGSVYEQYF
TRBJ1-2 TRBV5-1 CASSLNGKGTSNYGYTF
TRBJ2-2 TRBV11-2 CASSTSPGLVNNGELFF
TRBJ2-2 TRBV20-1 CSTTRIYRTGDTGELFF
TRBJ2-1 TRBV12-2 CASRLAPHDRGPYNEQFF
TRBJ2-5 TRBV20-1 CSARGRGPRGGAQYF
TRBJ2-7 TRBV20-1 CSASTSGYEQYF
TRBJ2-5 TRBV7-2 CASSPAVAGRWETQYF
TRBJ2-1 TRBV7-2 CASSSGTTHNEQFF
TRBJ1-4 TRBV7-2 CASRLTWVGNEKLFF
TRBJ2-1 TRBV19 CASRAQAYNEQFF
TRBJ2-2 TRBV18 CASSSASEELFF
TRBJ2-7 TRBV13 CASSLSLRGVGYEQYF
TRBJ1-2 TRBV3-1 CASSQDVRRDGYTF
TRBJ1-1 TRBV5-6 CASSWGVGTEAFF
TRBJ1-2 TRBV6-2/TRBV6-3 CASSWSREDGYTF
TRBJ2-1 TRBV7-2 CASSSPFGTGLGEQFF
TRBJ2-3 TRBV19 CASSPGTRGDTQCF
TRBJ1-2 TRBV27 CASTLSGHPPSQYGYTF
TRBJ1-6 TRBV20-1 CSARLTGVTYNSPLHF
TRBJ2-1 TRBV12-3/TRBV12-4 CASSRGTGANNEQFF
TRBJ1-5 TRBV3-1 CASSRGTDNQPQHF
TRBJ1-2 TRBV5-1 CASSLDVTNYYGYTF
TRBJ2-6 TRBV10-3 CAIMESQPGANVLTF
TRBJ1-2 TRBV7-2 CASSLDRGGGYTF
TRBJ2-7 TRBV6-5 CASSRSDRPSYEQYF
TRBJ2-7 TRBV20-1 CSASEEGRSYEQYF
TRBJ1-6 TRBV10-2 CASAWREDNSPLHF
TRBJ2-2 TRBV7-3 CASSLADSLTGELFF
TRBJ2-7 TRBV6-5 CAKPRGPRSYEQYF
TRBJ2-3 TRBV14 CASSQDWSTDTQYF
TRBJ2-1 TRBV20-1 CSADFRTSGTYNEQFF
TRBJ1-1 TRBV12-3/TRBV12-4 CASSLGMPGLDTEAFF